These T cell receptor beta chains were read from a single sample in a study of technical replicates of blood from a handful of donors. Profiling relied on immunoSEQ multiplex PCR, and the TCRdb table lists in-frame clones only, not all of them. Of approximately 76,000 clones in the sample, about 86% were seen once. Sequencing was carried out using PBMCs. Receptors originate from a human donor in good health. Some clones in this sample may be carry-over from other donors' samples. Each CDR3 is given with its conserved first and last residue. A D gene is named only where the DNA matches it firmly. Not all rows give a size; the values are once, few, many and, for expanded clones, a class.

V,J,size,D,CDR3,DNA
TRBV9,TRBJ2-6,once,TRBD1,CASSVGDRAEGGANVLTF,TGTGCCAGCAGCGTAGGGGACAGGGCTGAGGGTGGGGCCAACGTCCTGACTTTC
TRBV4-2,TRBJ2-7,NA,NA,CASSPPGDSYEQYF,TGTGCCAGCAGCCCACCCGGGGACTCCTACGAGCAGTACTTC
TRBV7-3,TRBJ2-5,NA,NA,CASSLTRSQETQYF,TGTGCCAGCAGCTTAACGCGATCCCAAGAGACCCAGTACTTC
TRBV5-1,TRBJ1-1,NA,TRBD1,CASSFTGGNTEAFF,TGCGCCAGCAGCTTCACAGGGGGCAACACTGAAGCTTTCTTT
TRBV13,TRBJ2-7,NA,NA,CASSHGVVGASYEQYF,TGTGCCAGCAGCCACGGGGTAGTGGGGGCCTCCTACGAGCAGTACTTC
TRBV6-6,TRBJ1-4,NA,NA,CASILLQGGGEKLFF,TGTGCCAGCATTCTACTACAGGGCGGAGGTGAAAAACTGTTTTTT
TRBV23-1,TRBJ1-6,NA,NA,CASSHRSSYNSPLHF,TGCGCCAGCAGTCATCGGAGCTCCTATAATTCACCCCTCCACTTT
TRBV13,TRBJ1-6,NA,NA,CASSLWIQLGQGNSPLHF,TGTGCCAGCAGCTTGTGGATCCAACTGGGGCAGGGGAATTCACCCCTCCACTTT
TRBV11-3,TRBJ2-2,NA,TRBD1,CASSFDRGRTGELFF,TGTGCCAGCAGCTTTGACAGGGGGCGGACCGGGGAGCTGTTTTTT
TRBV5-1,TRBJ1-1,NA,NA,CASSLGQGSTEAFF,TGCGCCAGCAGCTTGGGGCAGGGAAGCACTGAAGCTTTCTTT
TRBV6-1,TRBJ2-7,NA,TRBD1,CASGTTGGFYEQYF,TGTGCCAGCGGTACGACAGGGGGCTTTTACGAGCAGTACTTC
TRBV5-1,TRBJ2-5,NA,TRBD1,CASSTNPQGAEETQYF,TGCGCCAGCAGCACGAACCCCCAGGGGGCTGAGGAGACCCAGTACTTC
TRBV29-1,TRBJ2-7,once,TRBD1,CSVRTGTVAYEQYF,TGCAGCGTCAGAACCGGGACAGTGGCCTACGAGCAGTACTTC
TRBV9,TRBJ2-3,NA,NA,CASAASSTDTQYF,TGTGCCAGTGCGGCCAGTAGCACAGATACGCAGTATTTT
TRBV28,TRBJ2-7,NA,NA,CASSGQSYEQYF,TGTGCCAGCAGCGGACAGTCCTACGAGCAGTACTTC
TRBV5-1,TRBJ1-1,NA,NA,CASSLEPGLQNTEAFF,TGCGCCAGCAGCTTGGAACCGGGACTGCAGAACACTGAAGCTTTCTTT
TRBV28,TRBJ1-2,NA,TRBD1,CASSSQGVGYTF,TGTGCCAGCAGTTCCCAGGGGGTTGGCTACACCTTC
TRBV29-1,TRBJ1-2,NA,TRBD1,CSVEEKLTGQGGYGYTF,TGCAGCGTTGAAGAGAAACTTACGGGACAGGGTGGCTATGGCTACACCTTC
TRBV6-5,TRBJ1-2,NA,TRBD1,CASKDSTGGTYGYTF,TGTGCCAGCAAGGATAGCACAGGGGGTACCTATGGCTACACCTTC
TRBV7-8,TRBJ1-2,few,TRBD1,CASSSRTGPNYGYTF,TGTGCCAGCAGCTCAAGGACAGGGCCTAACTATGGCTACACCTTC
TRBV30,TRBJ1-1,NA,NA,CAWSVLSDTEAFF,TGTGCCTGGAGTGTACTCTCGGACACTGAAGCTTTCTTT
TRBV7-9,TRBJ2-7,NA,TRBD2,CASTILAGGPHEQYF,TGTGCCAGCACTATATTAGCGGGAGGGCCCCACGAGCAGTACTTC
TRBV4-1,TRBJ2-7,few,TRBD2,CASSQDGGLAGLDPYEQYF,TGCGCCAGCAGCCAAGATGGGGGACTAGCGGGTTTGGACCCCTACGAGCAGTACTTC
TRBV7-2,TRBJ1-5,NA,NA,CASSLDRVQPQHF,TGTGCCAGCAGCTTAGATCGGGTCCAGCCCCAGCATTTT
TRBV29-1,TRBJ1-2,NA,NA,CSVQEGTAYGYTF,TGCAGCGTTCAGGAGGGTACCGCGTATGGCTACACCTTC
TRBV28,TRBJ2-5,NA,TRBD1,CASSPNRGRVETQYF,TGTGCCAGCAGTCCCAACAGGGGGCGAGTGGAGACCCAGTACTTC
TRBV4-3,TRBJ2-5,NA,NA,CASSQGGSRWVQETQYF,TGCGCCAGCAGCCAAGGTGGGAGTAGATGGGTCCAAGAGACCCAGTACTTC
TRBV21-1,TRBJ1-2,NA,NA,CASSFQDSVYGYTF,TGTGCCAGCAGCTTCCAGGACAGTGTCTATGGCTACACCTTC
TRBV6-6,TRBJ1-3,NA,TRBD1,CASNDPGQGIGNTIYF,TGTGCCAGCAATGACCCGGGACAGGGGATAGGAAACACCATATATTTT
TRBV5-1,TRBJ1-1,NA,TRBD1,CASSLGDRTHNTEAFF,TGCGCCAGCAGCTTGGGGGACAGGACTCATAACACTGAAGCTTTCTTT
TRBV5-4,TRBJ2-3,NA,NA,CASSQRVGTDTQYF,TGTGCCAGCAGCCAGCGGGTGGGCACAGATACGCAGTATTTT
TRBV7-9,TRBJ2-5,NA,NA,CASSGRAGEEETQYF,TGTGCCAGCAGCGGCCGGGCGGGTGAGGAAGAGACCCAGTACTTC
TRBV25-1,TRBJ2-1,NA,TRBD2,CASSETVPGLAGLVQFF,TGTGCCAGCAGTGAAACAGTACCGGGACTAGCGGGGTTGGTGCAGTTCTTC
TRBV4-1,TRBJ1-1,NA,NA,CASSQATGLRGEAFF,TGCGCCAGCAGCCAAGCGACCGGCCTTAGGGGAGAAGCTTTCTTT
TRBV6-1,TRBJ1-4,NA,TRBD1,CASSGGQGQGIQKLFF,TGTGCCAGCAGTGGAGGACAGGGACAGGGGATTCAAAAACTGTTTTTT
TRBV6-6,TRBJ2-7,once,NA,CASSYSAEYEQYF,TGTGCCAGCAGTTACTCGGCGGAATACGAGCAGTACTTC
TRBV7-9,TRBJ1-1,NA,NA,CASSLGGSEAFF,TGTGCCAGCAGCTTAGGCGGCAGTGAAGCTTTCTTT
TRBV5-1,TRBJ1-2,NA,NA,CASSLGTDYGYTF,TGCGCCAGCAGCTTGGGTACAGACTATGGCTACACCTTC
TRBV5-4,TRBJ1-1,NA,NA,CASSWGRTEAFF,TGTGCCAGCAGCTGGGGCCGTACTGAAGCTTTCTTT
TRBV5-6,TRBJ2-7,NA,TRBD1,CASSGRRQGAYEQYF,TGTGCCAGCAGCGGCCGGCGACAGGGGGCCTACGAGCAGTACTTC
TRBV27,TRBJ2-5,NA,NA,CASSLIAAGKETQYF,TGTGCCAGCAGTTTGATCGCGGCGGGGAAAGAGACCCAGTACTTC
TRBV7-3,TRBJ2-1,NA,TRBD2,CASGASGVSGNEQFF,TGTGCCAGCGGGGCTAGCGGAGTTAGTGGCAATGAGCAGTTCTTC